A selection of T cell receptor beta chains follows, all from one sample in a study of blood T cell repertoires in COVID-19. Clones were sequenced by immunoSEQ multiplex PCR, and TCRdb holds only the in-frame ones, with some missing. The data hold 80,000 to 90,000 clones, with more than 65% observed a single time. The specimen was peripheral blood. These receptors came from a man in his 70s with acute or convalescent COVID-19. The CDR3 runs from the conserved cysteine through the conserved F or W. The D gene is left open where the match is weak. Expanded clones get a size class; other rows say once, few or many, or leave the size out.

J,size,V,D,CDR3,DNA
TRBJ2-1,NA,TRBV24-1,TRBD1,CATSDPQGQDNEQFF,TGTGCCACCAGTGATCCGCAGGGACAGGACAATGAGCAGTTCTTC
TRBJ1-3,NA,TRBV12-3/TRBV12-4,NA,CANSPGNTIYF,TGTGCCAACTCCCCCGGAAACACCATATATTTT
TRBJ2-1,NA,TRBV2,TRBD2,CASSERGLARDEQFF,TGTGCCAGCAGTGAAAGGGGACTAGCTAGAGATGAGCAGTTCTTC
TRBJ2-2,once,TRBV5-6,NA,CASSLTHQTDELFF,TGTGCCAGCAGCTTAACCCACCAGACTGACGAGCTGTTTTTT
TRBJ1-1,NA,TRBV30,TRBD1,CAWLPILFDRGGKAFF,TGTGCCTGGCTCCCCATATTATTTGACAGGGGGGGGAAAGCTTTCTTT
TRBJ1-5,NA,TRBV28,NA,CASSLQSNQPQHF,TGTGCCAGCAGTCTACAGAGCAATCAGCCCCAGCATTTT
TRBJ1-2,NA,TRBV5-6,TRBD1,CASSFRTGAGYTF,TGTGCCAGCAGCTTCCGGACAGGGGCTGGCTACACCTTC
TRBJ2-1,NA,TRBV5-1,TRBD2,CASSPGLAGFYNEQFF,TGCGCCAGCAGCCCCGGACTAGCGGGGTTCTACAATGAGCAGTTCTTC
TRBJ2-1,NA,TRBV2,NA,CASSLTRYNEQFF,TGTGCCAGCAGCCTTACTCGCTACAATGAGCAGTTCTTC
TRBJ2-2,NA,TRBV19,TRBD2,CASSFGTSGVVTGELFF,TGTGCCAGTAGTTTCGGGACTAGCGGGGTTGTCACCGGGGAGCTGTTTTTT
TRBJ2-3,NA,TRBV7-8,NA,CASSLATGSLSTDTQYF,TGTGCCAGCAGCTTAGCGACAGGATCCCTTTCCACAGATACGCAGTATTTT
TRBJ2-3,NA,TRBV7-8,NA,CASSFGGHRDTQYF,TGTGCCAGCAGCTTCGGGGGGCACAGAGATACGCAGTATTTT
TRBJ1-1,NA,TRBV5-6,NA,CASSRTDFEAFF,TGTGCCAGCAGTCGGACAGATTTTGAAGCTTTCTTT